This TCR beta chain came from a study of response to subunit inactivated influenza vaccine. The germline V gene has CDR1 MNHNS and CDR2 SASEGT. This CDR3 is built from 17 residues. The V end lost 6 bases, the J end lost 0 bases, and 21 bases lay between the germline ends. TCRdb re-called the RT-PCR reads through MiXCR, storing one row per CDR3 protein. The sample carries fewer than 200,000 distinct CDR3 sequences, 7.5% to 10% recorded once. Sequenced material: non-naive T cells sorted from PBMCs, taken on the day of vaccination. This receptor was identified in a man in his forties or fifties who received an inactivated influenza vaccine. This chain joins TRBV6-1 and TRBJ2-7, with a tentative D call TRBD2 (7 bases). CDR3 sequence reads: CASRRGGLGWSSYEQYF. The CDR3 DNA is TGTGCCAGCAGGAGGGGGGGCCTAGGGTGGAGCTCCTACGAGCAGTACTTC.